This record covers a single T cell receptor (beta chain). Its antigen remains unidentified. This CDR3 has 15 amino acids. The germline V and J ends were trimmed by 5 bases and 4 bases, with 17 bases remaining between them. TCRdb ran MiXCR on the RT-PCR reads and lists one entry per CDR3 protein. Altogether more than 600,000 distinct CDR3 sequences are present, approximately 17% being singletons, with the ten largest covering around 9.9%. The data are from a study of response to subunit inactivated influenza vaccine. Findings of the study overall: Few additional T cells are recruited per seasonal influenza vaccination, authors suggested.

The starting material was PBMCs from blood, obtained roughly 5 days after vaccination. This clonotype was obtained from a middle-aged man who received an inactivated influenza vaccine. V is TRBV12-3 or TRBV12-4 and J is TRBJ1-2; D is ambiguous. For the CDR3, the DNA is TGTGCCAGCAGTCCACAACTTTGGGTTCCCTATGGCTACACCTTC. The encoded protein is CASSPQLWVPYGYTF.